The clone carrying this T cell receptor (beta chain) was observed a single time. Its antigen remains unidentified. Some clones are missing from TCRdb's copy, which holds only in-frame ones; the method was immunoSEQ multiplex PCR. Seen here are about 150,000 clones, about 93% observed once, and the top ten hold 1.3%. The sample originates from a study of T cell responses to AZD1222 COVID-19 vaccine. Study information: Pooling of second doses given at about 4 or about 12 weeks was done. General study results and limits: Spike-specific TCR breadth and depth both grew after two AZD1222 doses. At 160-218 and 743-854, vaccine-associated CD4 TCRs were dominant, and they spanned spike.

The V end was cut by 0 bases, the J end by 7 bases, with 12 bases between. The CDR3 consists of 15 residues. Per germline, CDR1 SEHNR and CDR2 FQNEAQ (reference sequence). The chain is built from TRBV7-9 and TRBJ1-4; D is ambiguous. The specimen was peripheral blood, collected on day 0 of AZD1222 vaccination. The TCR comes from an adult in good health. The CDR3 DNA is TGTGCCAGCAGCTTAGCGCTGGGTCGGGCTGAAAAACTGTTTTTT. This translates into CASSLALGRAEKLFF.